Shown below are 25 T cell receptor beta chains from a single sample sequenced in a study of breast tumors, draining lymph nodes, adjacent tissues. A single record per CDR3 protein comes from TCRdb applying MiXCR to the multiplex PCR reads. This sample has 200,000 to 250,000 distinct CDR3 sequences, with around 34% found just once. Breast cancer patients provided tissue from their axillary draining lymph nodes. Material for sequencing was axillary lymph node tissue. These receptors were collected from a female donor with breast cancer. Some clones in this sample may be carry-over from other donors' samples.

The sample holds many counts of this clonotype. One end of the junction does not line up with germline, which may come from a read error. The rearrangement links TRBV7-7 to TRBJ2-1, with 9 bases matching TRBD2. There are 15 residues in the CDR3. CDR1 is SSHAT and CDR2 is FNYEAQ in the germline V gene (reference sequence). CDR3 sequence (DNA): TGTGCTAGCAGCTTAGGCGGGGGGGGTTACAATGAGCAGTTCTTC. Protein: CASSLGGGGYNEQFF.

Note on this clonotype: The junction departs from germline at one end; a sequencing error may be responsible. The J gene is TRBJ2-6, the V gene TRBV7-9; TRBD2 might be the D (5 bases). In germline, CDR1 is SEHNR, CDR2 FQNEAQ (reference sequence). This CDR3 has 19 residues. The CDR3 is CAGRPTPGEISSGANVLTF. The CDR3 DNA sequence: TGTGCCGGCAGACCTACCCCCGGGGAGATCTCCTCTGGGGCCAACGTCCTGACTTTC.

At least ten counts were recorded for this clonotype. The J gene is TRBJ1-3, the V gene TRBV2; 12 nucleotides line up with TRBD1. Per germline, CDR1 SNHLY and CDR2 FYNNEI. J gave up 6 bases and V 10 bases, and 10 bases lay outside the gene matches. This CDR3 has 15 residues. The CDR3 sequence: CAIKAGTGGLNTIYF. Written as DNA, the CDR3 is TGTGCCATCAAAGCCGGGACAGGGGGCTTAAACACCATATATTTT.

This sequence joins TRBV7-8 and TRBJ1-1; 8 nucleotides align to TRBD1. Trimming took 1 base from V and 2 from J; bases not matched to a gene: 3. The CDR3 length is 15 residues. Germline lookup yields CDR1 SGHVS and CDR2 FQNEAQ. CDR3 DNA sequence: TGTGCCAGCAGCTTAGTGACAGGGGTAAACACTGAAGCTTTCTTT. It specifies CASSLVTGVNTEAFF.

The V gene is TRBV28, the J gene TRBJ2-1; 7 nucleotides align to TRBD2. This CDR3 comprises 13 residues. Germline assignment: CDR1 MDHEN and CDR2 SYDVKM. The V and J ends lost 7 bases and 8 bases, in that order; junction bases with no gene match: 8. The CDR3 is CASNSSGRDEQFF. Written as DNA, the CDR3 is TGTGCCAGCAATTCTTCAGGGAGGGATGAGCAGTTCTTC.

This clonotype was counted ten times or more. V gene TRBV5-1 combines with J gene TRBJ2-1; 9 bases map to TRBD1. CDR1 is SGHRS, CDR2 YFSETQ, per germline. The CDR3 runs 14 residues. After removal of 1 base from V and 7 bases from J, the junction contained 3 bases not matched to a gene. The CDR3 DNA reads TGCGCCAGCAGCTTGTGGACAGGGGTGAATGAGCAGTTCTTC. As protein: CASSLWTGVNEQFF.

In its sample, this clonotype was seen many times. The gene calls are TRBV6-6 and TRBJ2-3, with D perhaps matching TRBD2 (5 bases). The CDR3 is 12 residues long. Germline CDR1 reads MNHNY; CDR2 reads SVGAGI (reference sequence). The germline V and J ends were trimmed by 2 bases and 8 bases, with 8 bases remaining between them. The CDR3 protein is CASSYSSGTQYF. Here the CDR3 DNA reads TGTGCCAGCAGTTACAGCAGCGGTACGCAGTATTTT.

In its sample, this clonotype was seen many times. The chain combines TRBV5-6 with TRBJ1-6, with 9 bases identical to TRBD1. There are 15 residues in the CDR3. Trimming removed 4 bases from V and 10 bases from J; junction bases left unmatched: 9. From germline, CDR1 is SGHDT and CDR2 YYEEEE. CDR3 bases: TGTGCCAGCAGCATCTGGACAGGGGTTTACTCACCCCTCCACTTT. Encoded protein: CASSIWTGVYSPLHF.

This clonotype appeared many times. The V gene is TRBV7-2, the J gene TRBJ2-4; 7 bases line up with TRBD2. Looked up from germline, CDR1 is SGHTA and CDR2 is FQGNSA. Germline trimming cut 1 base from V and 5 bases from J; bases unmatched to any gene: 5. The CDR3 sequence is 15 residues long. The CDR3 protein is CASSLGRGGENIQYF. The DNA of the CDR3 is TGTGCCAGCAGCTTAGGTCGGGGAGGGGAAAACATTCAGTACTTC.

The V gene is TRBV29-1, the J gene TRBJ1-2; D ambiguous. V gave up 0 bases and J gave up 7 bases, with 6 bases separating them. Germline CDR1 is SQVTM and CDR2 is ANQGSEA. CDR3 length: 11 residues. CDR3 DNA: TGCAGCGTTGAAGAGGGTCTTGGCTACACCTTC. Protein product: CSVEEGLGYTF.

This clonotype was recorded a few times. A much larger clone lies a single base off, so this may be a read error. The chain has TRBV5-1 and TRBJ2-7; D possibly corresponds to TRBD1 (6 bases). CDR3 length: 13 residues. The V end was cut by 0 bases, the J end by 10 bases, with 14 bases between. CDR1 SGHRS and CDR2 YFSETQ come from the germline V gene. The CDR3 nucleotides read TGCGCCAGCAGCTTGGTTGTACAGGGCGACCAGTACTTC. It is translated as CASSLVVQGDQYF.

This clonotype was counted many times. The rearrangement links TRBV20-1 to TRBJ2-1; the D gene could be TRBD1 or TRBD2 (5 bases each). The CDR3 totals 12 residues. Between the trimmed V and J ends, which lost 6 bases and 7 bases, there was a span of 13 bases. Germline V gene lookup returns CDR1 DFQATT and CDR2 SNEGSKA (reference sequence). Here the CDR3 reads CSARGPSNEQFF. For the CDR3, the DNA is TGCAGTGCCCGGGGCCCCAGTAATGAGCAGTTCTTC.

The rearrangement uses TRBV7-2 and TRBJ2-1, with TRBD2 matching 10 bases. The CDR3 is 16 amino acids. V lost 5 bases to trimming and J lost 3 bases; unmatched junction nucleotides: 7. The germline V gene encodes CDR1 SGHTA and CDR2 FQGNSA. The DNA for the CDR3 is TGTGCCAGCAGCACATCAGCGGGAGGGATCTACAATGAGCAGTTCTTC. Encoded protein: CASSTSAGGIYNEQFF.

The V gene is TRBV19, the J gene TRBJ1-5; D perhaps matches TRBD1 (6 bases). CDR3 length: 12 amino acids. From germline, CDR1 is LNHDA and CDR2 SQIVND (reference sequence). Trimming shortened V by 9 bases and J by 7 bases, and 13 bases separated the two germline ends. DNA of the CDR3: TGTGCCAGCAGAGGGGGGGACCAGCCCCAGCATTTT. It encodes CASRGGDQPQHF.

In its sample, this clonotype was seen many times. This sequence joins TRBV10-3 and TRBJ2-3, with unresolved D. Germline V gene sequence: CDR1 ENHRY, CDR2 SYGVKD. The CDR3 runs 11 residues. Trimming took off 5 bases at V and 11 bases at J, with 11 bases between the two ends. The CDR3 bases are TGTGCCATCAGTCCAGACTTCCTGCAGTATTTT. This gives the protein CAISPDFLQYF.

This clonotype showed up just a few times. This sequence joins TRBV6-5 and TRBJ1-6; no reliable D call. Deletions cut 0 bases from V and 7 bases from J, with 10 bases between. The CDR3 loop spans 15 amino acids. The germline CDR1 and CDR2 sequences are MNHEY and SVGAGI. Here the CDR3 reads CASSYSIVQNSPLHF. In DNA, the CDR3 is TGTGCCAGCAGTTACTCGATTGTGCAAAATTCACCCCTCCACTTT.

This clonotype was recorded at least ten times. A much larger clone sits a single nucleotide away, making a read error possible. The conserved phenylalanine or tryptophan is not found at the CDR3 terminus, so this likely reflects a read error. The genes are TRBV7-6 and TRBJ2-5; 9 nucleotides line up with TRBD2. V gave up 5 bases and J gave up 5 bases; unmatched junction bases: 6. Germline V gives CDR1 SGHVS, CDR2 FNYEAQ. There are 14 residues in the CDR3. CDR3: CASSISGGGETQYL. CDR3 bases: TGTGCCAGCAGCATTAGCGGGGGTGGGGAGACCCAGTACCTC.

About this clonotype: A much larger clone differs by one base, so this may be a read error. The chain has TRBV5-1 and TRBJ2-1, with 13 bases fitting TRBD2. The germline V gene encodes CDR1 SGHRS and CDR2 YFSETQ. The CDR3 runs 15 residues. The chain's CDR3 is CASSSGLAGYNGQFF. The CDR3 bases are TGCGCCAGCAGCTCGGGACTAGCGGGATACAATGGGCAGTTCTTC.

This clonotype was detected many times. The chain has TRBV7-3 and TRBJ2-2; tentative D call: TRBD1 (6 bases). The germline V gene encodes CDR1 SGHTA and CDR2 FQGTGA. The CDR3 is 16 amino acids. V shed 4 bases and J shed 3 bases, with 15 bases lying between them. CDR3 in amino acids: CASSSTAGVDTGELFF. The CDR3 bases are TGTGCCAGCAGCTCTACCGCAGGGGTTGACACCGGGGAGCTGTTTTTT.

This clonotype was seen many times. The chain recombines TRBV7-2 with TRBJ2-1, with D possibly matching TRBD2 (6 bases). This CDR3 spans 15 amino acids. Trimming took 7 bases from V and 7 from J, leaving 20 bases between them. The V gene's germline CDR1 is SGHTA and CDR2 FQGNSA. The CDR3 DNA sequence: TGTGCCAGCACCATCCAAGGGGAGGTGGGGAATGAGCAGTTCTTC. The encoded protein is CASTIQGEVGNEQFF.

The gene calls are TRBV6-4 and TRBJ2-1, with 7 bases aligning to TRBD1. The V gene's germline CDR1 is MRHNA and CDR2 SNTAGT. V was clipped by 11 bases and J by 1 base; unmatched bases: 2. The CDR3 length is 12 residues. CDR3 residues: CAGDSSYNEQFF. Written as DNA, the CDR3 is TGTGCCGGGGACAGTTCCTACAATGAGCAGTTCTTC.

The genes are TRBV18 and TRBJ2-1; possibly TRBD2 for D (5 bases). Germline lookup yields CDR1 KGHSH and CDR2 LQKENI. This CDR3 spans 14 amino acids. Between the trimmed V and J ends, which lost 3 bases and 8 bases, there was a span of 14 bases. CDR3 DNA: TGTGCCAGCTCACCGCTCACTAGTTACGATGAGCAGTTCTTC. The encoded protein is CASSPLTSYDEQFF.

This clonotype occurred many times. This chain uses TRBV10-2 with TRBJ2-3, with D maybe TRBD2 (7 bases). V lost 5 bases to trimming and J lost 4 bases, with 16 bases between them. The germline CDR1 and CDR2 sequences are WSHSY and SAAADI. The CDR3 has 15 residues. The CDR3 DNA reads TGCGCCAGCAGTCTTAGGGGGGGCGGGGCAGATACGCAGTATTTT. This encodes CASSLRGGGADTQYF.

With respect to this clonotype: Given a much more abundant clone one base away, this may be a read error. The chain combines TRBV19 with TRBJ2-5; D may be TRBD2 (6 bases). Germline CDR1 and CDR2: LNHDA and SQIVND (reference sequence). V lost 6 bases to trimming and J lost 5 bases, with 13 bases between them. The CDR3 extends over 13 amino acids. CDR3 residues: CASRNAGTETQYF. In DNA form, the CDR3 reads TGTGCCAGTAGAAATGCAGGGACTGAGACCCAGTACTTC.

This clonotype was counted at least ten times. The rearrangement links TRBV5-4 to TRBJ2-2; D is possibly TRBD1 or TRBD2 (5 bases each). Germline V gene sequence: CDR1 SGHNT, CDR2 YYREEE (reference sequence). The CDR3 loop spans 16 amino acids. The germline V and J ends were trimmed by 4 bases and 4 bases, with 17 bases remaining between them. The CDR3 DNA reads TGTGCCAGCAGCACGGGGTCAGGGCTGGGCACCGGGGAGCTGTTTTTT. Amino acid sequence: CASSTGSGLGTGELFF.